The clone carrying this T cell receptor (beta chain) is categorized as medium-sized (0.01 to 0.1%). As yet, its antigen is unknown. The data belong to a study of breast tumors, draining lymph nodes, adjacent tissues. Study-wide results and caveats: Tumor TCR diversity was below lymph nodes but above nontumor tissue. Data fit most tumor T cells coming from lymph node, expanding in tumor. The lymph node origin of tumor T cells was framed as consistent with a hypothesis, not demonstrated.

TCRdb re-analysed the multiplex PCR reads in MiXCR, keeping a single row per CDR3 protein. The sample carries 6,000 or so distinct CDR3 sequences, 43% recorded once. The V gene's germline CDR1 is WNHNN and CDR2 SYGVQD (reference sequence). The length of the CDR3 is 15 residues. The V and J ends lost 8 bases and 8 bases, in that order; junction bases with no gene match: 13. The TCR comes from a female donor with breast cancer. Some clones in this sample may be carry-over from other donors' samples. The chain uses TRBV10-1 and TRBJ2-1, with 9 bases that match TRBD2. The sequencing sample was made of tumor-adjacent breast tissue. The CDR3 protein is CASAAAGGIFDEQFF. The CDR3, as DNA: TGCGCCAGCGCCGCAGCGGGAGGCATCTTTGATGAGCAGTTCTTC.